One and the same sample provided the 24 T cell receptor beta chains below, sequenced in a study of T cells in localized non-small cell lung cancer. The protocol was immunoSEQ multiplex PCR, while the TCRdb copy is restricted to in-frame clones and leaves out a portion. The data contain tens of thousands of clones, approximately 86% of them singletons. The source material was peripheral blood, sampled before any cancer treatment. Source of these receptors: a man aged 40 to 75 with stage I lung adenocarcinoma.

This clone was observed a few times. CDR3 loop: CSVALAGGIGELFF. Written as DNA, the CDR3 is TGCAGCGTTGCATTAGCGGGAGGAATCGGGGAGCTGTTTTTT. V and J are TRBV29-1 and TRBJ2-2, with TRBD2 matching 10 bases. The CDR3 extends over 14 amino acids. The V segment lost 4 bases and the J segment 7 bases; nucleotides outside the gene matches: 6. Germline-derived CDR1 and CDR2 are SQVTM and ANQGSEA.

The J gene is TRBJ2-1, the V gene TRBV5-1, with D tentatively TRBD1 (5 bases). Germline V gives CDR1 SGHRS, CDR2 YFSETQ. The CDR3 extends over 17 amino acids. With 1 base removed from V and 4 bases from J, the gap between germline ends came to 18 bases. The chain's CDR3 is CASSLSAVAGKYNEQFF. DNA of the CDR3: TGCGCCAGCAGCTTGAGCGCAGTGGCAGGGAAATACAATGAGCAGTTCTTC.

This clone was seen a few times. This chain links TRBV6-5 with TRBJ1-1; D might be TRBD1 (6 bases). Germline CDR1 reads MNHEY; CDR2 reads SVGAGI. Trimming pared 5 bases from V and 3 bases from J, leaving 7 bases between. The CDR3 has 12 residues. The CDR3 DNA reads as TGTGCCAGCAGTACAGGGTACACTGAAGCTTTCTTT. Its protein product is CASSTGYTEAFF.

The J gene is TRBJ2-1, the V gene TRBV7-2, with TRBD2 matching over 11 bases. With V trimmed by 5 bases and J by 3 bases, 3 bases remained unmatched. Germline CDR1 and CDR2: SGHTA and FQGNSA. The CDR3 consists of 15 residues. CDR3 bases: TGTGCCAGCAGCCAGACTAGCGGGAACTACAATGAGCAGTTCTTC. Its protein is CASSQTSGNYNEQFF.

The CDR3 coding sequence is TGTGCCAGCAGCCAAGAGGGGACTAGCGGGACCTACAATGAGCAGTTCTTC. Translated: CASSQEGTSGTYNEQFF. The chain carries TRBV4-2 and TRBJ2-1; 13 bases map to TRBD2. Germline V gene lookup returns CDR1 LGHNA and CDR2 YNFKEQ. The ends lost 0 bases at V and 2 bases at J; junction bases unmatched: 1. This CDR3 comprises 17 residues.

V gene TRBV7-3 combines with J gene TRBJ2-2; D may be TRBD2 (6 bases). V lost 5 bases to trimming and J lost 3 bases, with 16 bases between them. CDR3 length: 16 residues. CDR1 SGHTA and CDR2 FQGTGA come from the germline V gene. As DNA, the CDR3 is TGTGCCAGCAGCCGAATGGGACTTGGGGACACCGGGGAGCTGTTTTTT. Translated, it gives CASSRMGLGDTGELFF.

The chain couples TRBV29-1 to TRBJ1-4; D ambiguous. Trimming stripped 7 bases from V and 5 bases from J, with 11 bases between. Per germline, CDR1 SQVTM and CDR2 ANQGSEA. This CDR3 has 12 amino acids. The CDR3 bases are TGCAGCGGCGGGTCCTCCAATGAAAAACTGTTTTTT. It encodes CSGGSSNEKLFF.

This clone turned up a few times. This chain joins TRBV2 and TRBJ2-7; TRBD1 matches at 10 bases. J lost 4 bases, V lost 3 bases, and 9 bases had no gene match. Germline loops: CDR1 SNHLY, CDR2 FYNNEI. This CDR3 is 16 amino acids long. In DNA form, the CDR3 reads TGTGCCAGCAGTGACCCCCCCGGGACAGGGGAGTACGAGCAGTACTTC. As protein: CASSDPPGTGEYEQYF.

The chain is built from TRBV6-6 and TRBJ2-7; perhaps TRBD2 as D (5 bases). The germline gives CDR1 MNHNY, CDR2 SVGAGI (reference sequence). This CDR3 spans 12 amino acids. Trimming took off 8 bases at V and 5 bases at J, with 13 bases between the two ends. CDR3 nucleotides: TGTGCCAGCTCCACGGGGTGGAACGAGCAGTACTTC. This codes for CASSTGWNEQYF.

V and J are TRBV18 and TRBJ2-3, with 12 bases that match TRBD2. Trimming took 1 base from V and 2 from J; bases not matched to a gene: 4. Germline CDR1 and CDR2: KGHSH and LQKENI. This CDR3 region has 17 residues. The CDR3 DNA reads TGTGCCAGCTCACCACGGGGACTAGCGGGTGACACAGATACGCAGTATTTT. It yields the protein CASSPRGLAGDTDTQYF.

This rearrangement joins TRBV5-4 to TRBJ1-2, with D possibly TRBD1 on 6 matching bases. Trimming took 2 bases from V and 6 from J, leaving 8 bases between them. The CDR3 extends over 12 amino acids. CDR1 is SGHNT and CDR2 is YYREEE in the germline V gene (reference sequence). The CDR3 DNA reads as TGTGCCAGCAGCTTAACAGGGAATGGCTACACCTTC. It encodes CASSLTGNGYTF.

The chain is built from TRBV7-9 and TRBJ1-2, with D possibly TRBD1 on 6 matching bases. Germline lookup yields CDR1 SEHNR and CDR2 FQNEAQ (reference sequence). The CDR3 length is 13 residues. Trimming pared 5 bases from V and 2 bases from J, leaving 9 bases between. CDR3 protein: CASSPQGNYGYTF. The CDR3 coding sequence is TGTGCCAGCAGCCCTCAGGGGAACTATGGCTACACCTTC.

A remark on this clone: A read error may account for a junction end that differs from germline. The J gene is TRBJ2-1, the V gene TRBV7-7, with unresolved D. The CDR3 sequence is 13 residues long. Germline V gene sequence: CDR1 SSHAT, CDR2 FNYEAQ (reference sequence). The CDR3 sequence is CASSFGFLDEQFF. In DNA form, the CDR3 reads TGTGCTAGCAGCTTCGGATTTTTGGATGAGCAGTTCTTC.

CDR3 nucleotides: TGTGCCAGCGGGCATTGGGGCAGCATGAACACTGAAGCTTTCTTT. Its protein is CASGHWGSMNTEAFF. The chain uses TRBV21-1 and TRBJ1-1; no check of the table's D call, TRBD1, against the DNA was made. TRBV21-1 is termed a pseudogene. The CDR3 has 15 amino acids.

The chain uses TRBV7-2 and TRBJ2-7; 7 bases align to TRBD2. Looked up from germline, CDR1 is SGHTA and CDR2 is FQGNSA. Trimming removed 0 bases from V and 7 bases from J; junction bases left unmatched: 9. The CDR3 runs 15 residues. The CDR3 loop is CASSLASLAAREQYF. The CDR3 nucleotides read TGTGCCAGCAGCTTAGCGAGTCTAGCGGCTCGGGAGCAGTACTTC.

This clone was found once. The chain has TRBV11-2 and TRBJ2-1; tentative D call: TRBD2 (6 bases). Between the trimmed V and J ends, which lost 5 bases and 1 base, there was a span of 12 bases. CDR3 size: 15 residues. Germline assignment: CDR1 SGHAT and CDR2 FQNNGV. CDR3 loop: CASSPGGLSYNEQFF. The CDR3 nucleotides are TGTGCCAGCAGCCCAGGAGGGTTGTCCTACAATGAGCAGTTCTTC.

The V and J genes are TRBV9 and TRBJ2-7, with TRBD1 identical over 7 bases. The CDR3 contains 13 residues. Unmatched junction bases numbered 2, after V lost 0 bases and J lost 5 bases. The germline gives CDR1 SGDLS, CDR2 YYNGEE. The CDR3 protein is CASSVGRGHEQYF. CDR3 DNA sequence: TGTGCCAGCAGCGTAGGTAGGGGGCACGAGCAGTACTTC.

V usage is TRBV7-6 and J usage is TRBJ2-1, with TRBD2 matching 8 bases. Looked up from germline, CDR1 is SGHVS and CDR2 is FNYEAQ. Germline trimming cut 4 bases from V and 7 bases from J; bases unmatched to any gene: 6. The CDR3 runs to 14 residues. The CDR3 DNA follows: TGTGCCAGCAGCTCGTGGACTAGCTTTAATGAGCAGTTCTTC. This translates into CASSSWTSFNEQFF.

V usage is TRBV4-2 and J usage is TRBJ2-7; TRBD2 matches 7 bases. There are 17 residues in the CDR3. V gave up 0 bases and J gave up 5 bases; unmatched junction bases: 13. CDR1 LGHNA and CDR2 YNFKEQ come from the germline V gene. DNA for the CDR3: TGTGCCAGCAGCCAAGAAGTCCCCGGCGCGGGAGTCGACGAGCAGTACTTC. Protein: CASSQEVPGAGVDEQYF.

The chain employs TRBV11-1 and TRBJ2-5; 7 bases agree with TRBD2. Germline V lookup: CDR1 SGHAT, CDR2 FQDESV (reference sequence). This CDR3 spans 14 amino acids. Losses at the gene ends were 5 bases for V and 1 base for J; bases not matched to a gene: 4. The CDR3 bases are TGTGCCAGCAGCGTGTCTAGCGGCCAAGAGACCCAGTACTTC. Translating gives CASSVSSGQETQYF.

This chain connects TRBV7-8 to TRBJ2-7, with 11 bases aligning to TRBD2. Germline CDR1 and CDR2: SGHVS and FQNEAQ. CDR3 length: 15 amino acids. V lost 3 bases, J lost 4 bases, and 5 bases stayed unmatched. Written as DNA, the CDR3 is TGTGCCAGCAGCTTCCTTAGCGGGAGGGGGTACGAGCAGTACTTC. It is translated as CASSFLSGRGYEQYF.

This rearrangement joins TRBV25-1 to TRBJ1-1; D remains ambiguous. Germline V CDR1 and CDR2: MGHDK, SYGVNS. Trimming took 7 bases from V and 4 from J, leaving 7 bases between them. This CDR3 contains 11 residues. CDR3 protein: CASTPGTEAFF. As DNA, the CDR3 is TGTGCCAGCACCCCAGGCACTGAAGCTTTCTTT.

CDR3 sequence: CASSIGQALSTF. Here the CDR3 DNA reads TGTGCCAGTAGTATAGGACAGGCCCTCAGCACCTTC. V is TRBV19 and J is TRBJ1-2; the D gene is possibly TRBD1 (6 bases). V was pared by 1 base and J by 13 bases, with 13 bases between. Germline lookup yields CDR1 LNHDA and CDR2 SQIVND (reference sequence). The CDR3 has 12 residues.

This chain connects TRBV30 to TRBJ2-7; the D gene is possibly TRBD1 (8 bases). The V end lost 4 bases, the J end lost 1 base, and 14 bases lay between the germline ends. Per the germline V gene, CDR1 is GTSNPN and CDR2 is SVGIG (reference sequence). This CDR3 contains 14 residues. CDR3 protein: CAWKGQGGSYEQYF. Written as DNA, the CDR3 is TGTGCCTGGAAAGGACAGGGAGGGTCCTACGAGCAGTACTTC.